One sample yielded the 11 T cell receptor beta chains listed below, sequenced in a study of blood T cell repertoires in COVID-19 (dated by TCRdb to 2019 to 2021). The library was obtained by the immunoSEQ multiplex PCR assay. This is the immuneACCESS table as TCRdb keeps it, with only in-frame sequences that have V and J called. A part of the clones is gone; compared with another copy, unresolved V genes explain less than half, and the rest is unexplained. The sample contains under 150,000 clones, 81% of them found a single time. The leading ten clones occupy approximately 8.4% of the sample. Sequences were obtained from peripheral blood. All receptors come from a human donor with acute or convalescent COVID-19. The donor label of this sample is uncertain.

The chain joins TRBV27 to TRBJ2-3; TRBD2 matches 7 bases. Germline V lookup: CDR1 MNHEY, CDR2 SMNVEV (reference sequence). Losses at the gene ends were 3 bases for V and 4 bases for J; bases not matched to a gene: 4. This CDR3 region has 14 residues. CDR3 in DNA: TGTGCCAGCAGTTTCCTGGGAGGGGCAGATACGCAGTATTTT. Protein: CASSFLGGADTQYF.

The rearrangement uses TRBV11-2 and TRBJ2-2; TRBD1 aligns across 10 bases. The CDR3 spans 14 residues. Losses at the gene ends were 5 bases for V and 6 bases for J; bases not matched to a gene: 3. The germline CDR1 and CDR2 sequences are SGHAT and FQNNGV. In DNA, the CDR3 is TGTGCCAGCAGCAGACAGGGGGCCCCCGGGGAGCTGTTTTTT. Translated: CASSRQGAPGELFF.

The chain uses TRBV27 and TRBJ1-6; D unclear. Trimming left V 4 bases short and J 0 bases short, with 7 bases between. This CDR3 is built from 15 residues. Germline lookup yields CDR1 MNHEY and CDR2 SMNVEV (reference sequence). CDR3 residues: CASSYFGSYNSPLHF. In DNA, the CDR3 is TGTGCCAGCAGTTACTTCGGCTCCTATAATTCACCCCTCCACTTT.

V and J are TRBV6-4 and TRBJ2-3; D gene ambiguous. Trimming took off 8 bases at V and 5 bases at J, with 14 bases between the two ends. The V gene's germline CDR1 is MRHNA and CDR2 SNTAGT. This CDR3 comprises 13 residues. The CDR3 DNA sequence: TGTGCCAGCTCCTTGGTCACTCTAGATACGCAGTATTTT. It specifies CASSLVTLDTQYF.

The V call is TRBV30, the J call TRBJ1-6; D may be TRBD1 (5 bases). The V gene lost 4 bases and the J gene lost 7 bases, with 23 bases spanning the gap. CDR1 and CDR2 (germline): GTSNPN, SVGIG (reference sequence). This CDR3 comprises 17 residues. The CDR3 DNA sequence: TGTGCCTGGATGTCAAGTCTCTTAGTTAAGGGGAATTCACCCCTCCACTTT. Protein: CAWMSSLLVKGNSPLHF. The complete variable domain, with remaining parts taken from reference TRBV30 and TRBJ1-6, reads SQTIHQWPATLVQPVGSPLSLECTVEGTSNPNLYWYRQAAGRGLQLLFYSVGIGQISSEVPQNLSASRPQDRQFILSSKKLLLSDSGFYLCAWMSSLLVKGNSPLHFGNGTRLTVT.

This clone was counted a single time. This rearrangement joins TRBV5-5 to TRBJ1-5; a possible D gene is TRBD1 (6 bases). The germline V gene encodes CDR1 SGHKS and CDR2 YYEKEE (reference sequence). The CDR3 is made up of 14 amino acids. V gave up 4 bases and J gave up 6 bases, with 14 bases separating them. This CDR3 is CASSVEGGGQPQHF. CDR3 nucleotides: TGTGCCAGCAGCGTGGAAGGGGGTGGTCAGCCCCAGCATTTT.

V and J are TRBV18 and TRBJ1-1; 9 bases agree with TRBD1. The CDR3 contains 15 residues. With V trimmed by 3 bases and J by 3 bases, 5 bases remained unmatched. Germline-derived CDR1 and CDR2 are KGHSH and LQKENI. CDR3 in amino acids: CASSPRRTGDTEAFF. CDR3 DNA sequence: TGTGCCAGCTCACCTAGGAGGACAGGGGACACTGAAGCTTTCTTT.

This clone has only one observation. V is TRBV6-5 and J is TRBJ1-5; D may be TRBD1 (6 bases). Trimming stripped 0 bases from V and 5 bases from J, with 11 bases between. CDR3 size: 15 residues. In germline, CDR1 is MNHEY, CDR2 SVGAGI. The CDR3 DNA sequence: TGTGCCAGCAGTTACTCGAACAGGGCGGATCAGCCCCAGCATTTT. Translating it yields CASSYSNRADQPQHF.

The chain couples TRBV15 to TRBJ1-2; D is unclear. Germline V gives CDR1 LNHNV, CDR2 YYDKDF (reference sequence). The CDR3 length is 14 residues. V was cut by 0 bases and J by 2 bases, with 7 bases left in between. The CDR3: CATSRERGNYGYTF. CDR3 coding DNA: TGTGCCACCAGCAGAGAGAGAGGCAACTATGGCTACACCTTC.

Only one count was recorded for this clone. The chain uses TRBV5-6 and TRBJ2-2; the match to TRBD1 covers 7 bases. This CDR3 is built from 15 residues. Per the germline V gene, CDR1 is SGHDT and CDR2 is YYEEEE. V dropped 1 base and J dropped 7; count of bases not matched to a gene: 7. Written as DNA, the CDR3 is TGTGCCAGCAGCTTGTTCTACAGGGGACGCGGGGAGCTGTTTTTT. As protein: CASSLFYRGRGELFF.

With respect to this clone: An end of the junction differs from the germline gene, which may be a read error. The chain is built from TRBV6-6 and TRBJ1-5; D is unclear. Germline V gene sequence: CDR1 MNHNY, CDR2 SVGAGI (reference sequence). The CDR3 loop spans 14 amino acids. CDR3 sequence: CASSYGGSKQPQHF. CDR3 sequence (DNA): TGTGCCAGCAGTTACGGAGGGAGCAAACAGCCCCAGCATTTT.